The entry that follows covers one T cell receptor beta chain sequence. Source study methods: Amplification from reference gene primers served as the basis for estimated nucleated cell counts. Only in-frame clones appear in the TCRdb table, and some are missing; sequencing was by immunoSEQ multiplex PCR. V and J calls plus clone size are reproduced from that table; the DNA served to infer D and trimming. Of about 49,000 clones listed, 86% are singletons. The entry originates in a study of blood T cell repertoires in COVID-19. Study as a whole: Spain, Italy and the United States supplied samples that represented acute and convalescent COVID-19. T cells, B-cell-depleted T cells, or PBMCs supplied cDNA or gDNA.

Looked up from germline, CDR1 is SGHVS and CDR2 is FQNEAQ. Trimming removed 1 base from V and 0 bases from J, with 6 bases in between. This CDR3 is built from 14 residues. The chain joins TRBV7-8 to TRBJ1-1; D unresolved. Sequencing was done on a sample of peripheral blood. The TCR was taken from a man aged 40-49 years with active COVID-19. The CDR3 loop is CASSLGGLNTEAFF. In DNA form, the CDR3 reads TGTGCCAGCAGCTTAGGTGGGCTGAACACTGAAGCTTTCTTT.